The text below deals with one T cell receptor (beta chain). How the authors handled the data: Estimates of nucleated cell counts were drawn from the amplification of reference gene primers. Here immunoSEQ multiplex PCR was the method, and the copy in TCRdb shows in-frame clones only, minus some. The V and J calls and clone size come from that table; D and trimming were worked out from the DNA. The profile shows 68,000 or so clones, about three quarters of them singletons. The length of the CDR3 is 15 residues. Per germline, CDR1 SGHVS and CDR2 FQNEAQ. V was cut by 0 bases and J by 2 bases, with 10 bases left in between. The data originate from a study of blood T cell repertoires in COVID-19. Background on the study: Whether acute or convalescent, the COVID-19 samples came from the United States, Italy and Spain.

Source material: peripheral blood. The chain employs TRBV7-8 and TRBJ2-5; D may be TRBD2 (5 bases). The receptor was derived from a human donor in a cohort sampled during active COVID-19. Here the CDR3 DNA reads TGTGCCAGCAGCTTAGCGCGAACGGGACAAGAGACCCAGTACTTC. Amino acid sequence: CASSLARTGQETQYF. The whole variable domain, remainder taken from reference TRBV7-8 and TRBJ2-5, is GAGVSQSPRYKVAKRGQDVALRCDPISGHVSLFWYQQALGQGPEFLTYFQNEAQLDKSGLPSDRFFAERPEGSVSTLKIQRTQQEDSAVYLCASSLARTGQETQYFGPGTRLLVL.